The 32 T cell receptor beta chains in this list originate from one sample, sequenced in a study of CD8+CD57+ T cells in acquired aplastic anemia. For sequencing, patients were chosen who had shown expansion of CD8+CD57+ cells by flow cytometry. The study profiled TCR beta VDJ and CDR3 using genomic DNA as template. Via MiXCR, TCRdb re-called the reads, giving one row per CDR3 protein. The sample contains 150,000 or so distinct CDR3 sequences, around 48% of which appear only once. Specimen: sorted CD4+, CD8+, or CD8+CD57+ T cells (not recorded which) from PBMCs. The receptor set was obtained from a human donor with aplastic anemia.

In its sample, this clonotype was seen a few times. This chain uses TRBV24-1 with TRBJ1-5, with 8 bases lining up with TRBD1. Looked up from germline, CDR1 is KGHDR and CDR2 is SFDVKD. The CDR3 totals 16 residues. Unmatched junction bases numbered 6, after V lost 3 bases and J lost 3 bases. CDR3 sequence (DNA): TGTGCCACCAGTGATCCGACAGGGGATCACAATCAGCCCCAGCATTTT. Protein product: CATSDPTGDHNQPQHF.

The chain recombines TRBV29-1 with TRBJ2-5; TRBD1 matches at 7 bases. Germline V gene data show CDR1 as SQVTM and CDR2 as ANQGSEA. J gave up 0 bases and V 0 bases, and 7 bases lay outside the gene matches. This CDR3 is 16 amino acids long. The CDR3 nucleotides are TGCAGCGTTGAAGATCGGACAGGAGAGTACCAAGAGACCCAGTACTTC. It yields the protein CSVEDRTGEYQETQYF.

The chain links TRBV14 to TRBJ2-5; the match to TRBD2 covers 8 bases. This CDR3 has 17 amino acids. The V gene end was trimmed by 4 bases and the J gene end by 0 bases; junction bases not matched to a gene: 10. CDR1 is SGHDN and CDR2 is FVKESK in the germline V gene. The CDR3 DNA follows: TGTGCCAGCAGCCCCCTTGCGGGAGGACCGTACCAAGAGACCCAGTACTTC. Its protein product is CASSPLAGGPYQETQYF.

This clonotype was seen repeatedly, ten times or more. V usage is TRBV20-1 and J usage is TRBJ1-1, with TRBD1 matching 10 bases. CDR3 length: 14 amino acids. Trimming cost V 3 bases and J 0 bases; bases outside gene matches: 1. Germline V gene sequence: CDR1 DFQATT, CDR2 SNEGSKA (reference sequence). The CDR3 DNA is TGCAGTGCTAGGACAGGGGGCCTGAACACTGAAGCTTTCTTT. Translation: CSARTGGLNTEAFF.

The chain joins TRBV10-3 to TRBJ2-7; no definite D call. CDR3 length equals 15 residues. Germline V gene sequence: CDR1 ENHRY, CDR2 SYGVKD. The V gene lost 0 bases and the J gene lost 2 bases, with 11 bases spanning the gap. CDR3 residues: CAISESPQLPYEQYF. The CDR3 DNA reads as TGTGCCATCAGTGAGTCGCCACAATTACCCTACGAGCAGTACTTC.

This clonotype appeared a few times. This chain connects TRBV2 to TRBJ2-2; a weak D match, TRBD1 (6 bases). The CDR3 contains 15 residues. Trimming shortened V by 2 bases and J by 4 bases, and 11 bases separated the two germline ends. Germline CDR1 SNHLY, CDR2 FYNNEI. The CDR3 spells CASSETGMGTGELFF. The DNA for the CDR3 is TGTGCCAGCAGTGAAACAGGGATGGGCACCGGGGAGCTGTTTTTT.

Remarks on this clonotype: This is likely a read error, given that the CDR3 carries no conserved phenylalanine or tryptophan at its end. This sequence joins TRBV6-5 and TRBJ1-4; D may be TRBD1 (5 bases). The CDR3 totals 15 residues. V was trimmed by 0 bases and J by 5 bases, leaving 10 bases between them. Germline V gene lookup returns CDR1 MNHEY and CDR2 SVGAGI. The CDR3 here is CASSYSMGRNEKLFL. CDR3 sequence (DNA): TGTGCCAGCAGTTACTCGATGGGACGGAATGAAAAACTGTTTCTT.

V usage is TRBV2 and J usage is TRBJ2-7; 9 positions agree with TRBD1. The junction had 5 bases not matched to a gene; V was cut back by 7 bases and J by 1 base. CDR1 SNHLY and CDR2 FYNNEI come from the germline V gene. The CDR3 has 14 amino acids. As DNA, the CDR3 is TGTGCCAGCACGACAGGGACAGGGTCCTACGAGCAGTACTTC. Amino acids: CASTTGTGSYEQYF.

This clonotype was recorded a few times. This may arise from a read error, as a much more abundant clone is one base away. The CDR3 loop is CASAPAGDTYERYF. CDR3 bases: TGCGCCAGCGCCCCAGCGGGGGATACCTACGAGCGGTACTTC. The V gene is TRBV5-1, the J gene TRBJ2-7, with 8 bases identical to TRBD2. Per germline, CDR1 SGHRS and CDR2 YFSETQ. The CDR3 is made up of 14 amino acids.

A word on this clonotype: A read error may account for a junction end that differs from germline. The chain employs TRBV2 and TRBJ2-5; D tentatively reads TRBD1 or TRBD2 (5 bases each). Germline assignment: CDR1 SNHLY and CDR2 FYNNEI. The CDR3 consists of 17 residues. CDR3 protein: CASSPPGPRGYQETQYF. The CDR3 DNA reads TGCGCCAGCAGTCCTCCGGGACCCCGCGGGTACCAAGAGACCCAGTACTTC.

The rearrangement joins TRBV10-3 to TRBJ2-3; 14 positions match TRBD2. The CDR3 spans 15 residues. V was pared by 10 bases and J by 5 bases, with 8 bases of the junction left unmatched. Germline V CDR1 and CDR2: ENHRY, SYGVKD. CDR3: CATQKGLAGVDTQYF. The CDR3 DNA is TGTGCCACCCAGAAGGGACTAGCGGGAGTAGATACGCAGTATTTT.

The chain recombines TRBV2 with TRBJ2-7, with a tentative D call TRBD2 (6 bases). Germline V CDR1 and CDR2: SNHLY, FYNNEI. The CDR3 runs to 14 residues. V lost 6 bases, J lost 2 bases, and 14 bases lay in between. CDR3 loop: CASSPVRGAYEQYF. CDR3 DNA sequence: TGTGCCAGCAGCCCCGTGCGGGGAGCCTACGAGCAGTACTTC. The variable domain in full, with the rest retrieved from reference TRBV2 and TRBJ2-7, is EPEVTQTPSHQVTQMGQEVILRCVPISNHLYFYWYRQILGQKVEFLVSFYNNEISEKSEIFDDQFSVERPDGSNFTLKIRSTKLEDSAMYFCASSPVRGAYEQYFGPGTRLTVT.

This clonotype was seen a few times. The V call is TRBV15, the J call TRBJ1-2; D not resolved. Germline V lookup: CDR1 LNHNV, CDR2 YYDKDF (reference sequence). Between the trimmed V and J ends, which lost 2 bases and 2 bases, there was a span of 6 bases. The CDR3 sequence is 13 residues long. The CDR3 DNA sequence: TGTGCCACCAGCAGAACAGTGAACTATGGCTACACCTTC. Translating gives CATSRTVNYGYTF.

The chain employs TRBV29-1 and TRBJ1-2; the D is unclear. The CDR3 contains 12 residues. V was pared by 5 bases and J by 8 bases, with 15 bases between. The germline CDR1 and CDR2 sequences are SQVTM and ANQGSEA. The CDR3 region is CSVLIPSTGYTF. The DNA of the CDR3 is TGCAGCGTTCTAATCCCGTCGACGGGCTACACCTTC.

The chain recombines TRBV10-2 with TRBJ1-3, with D hard to call. Per the germline V gene, CDR1 is WSHSY and CDR2 is SAAADI. V was cut by 5 bases and J by 3 bases, with 14 bases left in between. This CDR3 spans 15 amino acids. The CDR3 region is CASSPGVGIGNTIYF. The CDR3 nucleotides read TGCGCCAGCAGTCCCGGGGTAGGAATTGGAAACACCATATATTTT.

This clonotype was seen many times. The V gene is TRBV6-5, the J gene TRBJ1-2; D ambiguous. V lost 3 bases, J lost 6 bases, and 17 bases lay in between. CDR1 and CDR2 (germline): MNHEY, SVGAGI. The CDR3 contains 15 residues. The CDR3 spells CASSYATGGVDGYTF. CDR3 bases: TGTGCCAGCAGTTATGCGACTGGAGGAGTTGATGGCTACACCTTC.

This clonotype was observed many times. This chain uses TRBV10-2 with TRBJ1-1; D uncertain. CDR1 and CDR2 (germline): WSHSY, SAAADI. The CDR3 runs 14 residues. Trimming pared 6 bases from V and 0 bases from J, leaving 11 bases between. CDR3 in DNA: TGCGCCAGCAGAGACGGGGAGTTGAACACTGAAGCTTTCTTT. Protein product: CASRDGELNTEAFF.

This clonotype was seen repeatedly, ten times or more. For the CDR3, the DNA is TGTGCCAGCAGTTTATCAAACTATGGCTACACCTTC. Its translation is CASSLSNYGYTF. The chain uses TRBV12-3 or TRBV12-4 and TRBJ1-2; no clear D gene. The CDR3 loop spans 12 amino acids. The ends were cut back, 2 bases at V and 2 bases at J, with 3 bases in the middle.

The chain recombines TRBV15 with TRBJ2-1; a weak D match, TRBD1 (6 bases). The CDR3 has 15 amino acids. The germline gives CDR1 LNHNV, CDR2 YYDKDF (reference sequence). The V gene lost 5 bases and the J gene lost 6 bases, with 17 bases spanning the gap. The CDR3 DNA reads TGTGCCACCAGCGTCCAGGGGAAACAACTCAATGAGCAGTTCTTC. Translation gives CATSVQGKQLNEQFF.

The chain links TRBV4-3 to TRBJ2-1, with TRBD2 identical over 8 bases. This CDR3 region has 13 residues. Losses at the gene ends were 11 bases for V and 7 bases for J; bases not matched to a gene: 10. Germline V gives CDR1 LGHNA, CDR2 YSLEER. The CDR3 nucleotides read TGCGCCTCCTCCCCGAGCGGGAGAAATGAGCAGTTCTTC. This codes for CASSPSGRNEQFF.

This clonotype was counted many times. J is TRBJ2-2 and V is TRBV12-3 or TRBV12-4; D unclear. This CDR3 comprises 16 residues. V lost 8 bases to trimming and J lost 1 base, with 17 bases between them. CDR3 residues: CASARLPALNTGELFF. The CDR3 DNA reads as TGTGCCAGCGCAAGACTGCCGGCCTTGAACACCGGGGAGCTGTTTTTT.

This clonotype has ten or more counts. The genes are TRBV2 and TRBJ1-2, with 7 bases that match TRBD1. This CDR3 is built from 15 residues. The germline V gene encodes CDR1 SNHLY and CDR2 FYNNEI. The J segment lost 5 bases and the V segment lost 2 bases, leaving 8 bases of the junction unmatched. The CDR3 DNA is TGTGCCAGCAGTGAAACAGGGGACTTCTCTTATGGCTACACCTTC. Its protein is CASSETGDFSYGYTF.

This clonotype was seen a handful of times. The rearrangement links TRBV5-1 to TRBJ2-3; 7 nucleotides align to TRBD2. CDR1 SGHRS and CDR2 YFSETQ come from the germline V gene. Trimming removed 0 bases from V and 5 bases from J; junction bases left unmatched: 12. The CDR3 is made up of 17 amino acids. The CDR3 sequence: CASSLDANGGIGDTQYF. CDR3 in DNA: TGCGCCAGCAGCTTGGACGCTAACGGGGGGATAGGAGATACGCAGTATTTT.

The chain uses TRBV2 and TRBJ2-7; 10 nucleotides line up with TRBD1. The trim removed 0 bases at V and 5 bases at J, leaving 4 bases unmatched. Germline loops: CDR1 SNHLY, CDR2 FYNNEI. The CDR3 is 15 residues long. The CDR3 protein is CASSEAGQGFDEQYF. The CDR3 DNA is TGTGCCAGCAGTGAAGCGGGACAGGGGTTTGACGAGCAGTACTTC. Variable domain in full (rest from reference TRBV2 and TRBJ2-7): EPEVTQTPSHQVTQMGQEVILRCVPISNHLYFYWYRQILGQKVEFLVSFYNNEISEKSEIFDDQFSVERPDGSNFTLKIRSTKLEDSAMYFCASSEAGQGFDEQYFGPGTRLTVT.

The rearrangement links TRBV24-1 to TRBJ2-1; possibly TRBD2 for D (6 bases). The germline V gene encodes CDR1 KGHDR and CDR2 SFDVKD. CDR3 length equals 16 residues. Trimming removed 2 bases from V and 5 bases from J, with 15 bases in between. CDR3 in amino acids: CATSDWGDQPNNEQFF. The CDR3 bases are TGTGCCACCAGTGATTGGGGGGACCAACCAAACAATGAGCAGTTCTTC.

This clonotype came up many times. V usage is TRBV29-1 and J usage is TRBJ1-5; D may be TRBD1 (6 bases). Germline CDR1 is SQVTM and CDR2 is ANQGSEA. CDR3 size: 12 residues. V was pared by 7 bases and J by 3 bases, with 10 bases between. The CDR3 DNA is TGCAGCGCCTCGGGGGCCAATCAGCCCCAGCATTTT. Its protein product is CSASGANQPQHF.

V and J are TRBV5-5 and TRBJ1-1; TRBD1 is a possible D gene (5 bases). Trimming cost V 4 bases and J 0 bases, with 16 bases left between them. Germline values: CDR1 SGHKS, CDR2 YYEKEE (reference sequence). The CDR3 has 16 residues. CDR3 sequence reads: CASSDPGTGVNTEAFF. In DNA, the CDR3 is TGTGCCAGCAGCGACCCAGGGACCGGAGTGAACACTGAAGCTTTCTTT.

This clonotype was recorded many times. This rearrangement joins TRBV29-1 to TRBJ2-7; D is unclear. This CDR3 comprises 12 residues. Trimming cost V 4 bases and J 6 bases, with 13 bases left between them. Germline CDR1 is SQVTM and CDR2 is ANQGSEA. As DNA, the CDR3 is TGCAGCGTTGCCCCATCCCCTCTCGAGCAGTACTTC. As protein: CSVAPSPLEQYF.

This clonotype was recorded at least ten times. This chain uses TRBV6-6 with TRBJ2-1; 11 nucleotides agree with TRBD1. Germline CDR1 MNHNY, CDR2 SVGAGI (reference sequence). Trimming removed 7 bases from V and 7 bases from J; junction bases left unmatched: 6. The CDR3 has 14 residues. Written as DNA, the CDR3 is TGTGCCAGCACCAGGGACAGGGGGGGGAATGAGCAGTTCTTC. Translating gives CASTRDRGGNEQFF.

In this sample, this clonotype turned up a few times. The V gene is TRBV18, the J gene TRBJ2-7; D is perhaps TRBD1 or TRBD2 (5 bases each). The CDR3 is made up of 13 amino acids. Trimming pared 6 bases from V and 3 bases from J, leaving 12 bases between. CDR1 and CDR2 (germline): KGHSH, LQKENI. The CDR3 here is CASSPGPIYEQYF. CDR3 nucleotide sequence: TGTGCCAGCTCCCCGGGACCTATCTACGAGCAGTACTTC.

This clonotype was counted only a few times. The chain links TRBV7-2 to TRBJ2-5; 8 bases fit TRBD2. Germline V gene sequence: CDR1 SGHTA, CDR2 FQGNSA. V lost 2 bases to trimming and J lost 5 bases; unmatched junction nucleotides: 1. CDR3 length: 13 residues. The CDR3 DNA reads as TGTGCCAGCAGCTTAAGACTAGCGGAGACCCAGTACTTC. Its protein product is CASSLRLAETQYF. Supplemented by reference TRBV7-2 and TRBJ2-5, the full variable domain reads GAGVSQSPSNKVTEKGKDVELRCDPISGHTALYWYRQSLGQGLEFLIYFQGNSAPDKSGLPSDRFSAERTGGSVSTLTIQRTQQEDSAVYLCASSLRLAETQYFGPGTRLLVL.

At least ten counts were recorded for this clonotype. V gene TRBV7-9 combines with J gene TRBJ1-2; D gene uncertain. Germline V gives CDR1 SEHNR, CDR2 FQNEAQ (reference sequence). This CDR3 region has 13 residues. V lost 3 bases to trimming and J lost 4 bases, with 9 bases between them. The CDR3 DNA sequence: TGTGCCAGCAGCTTTGGCAGCGGCTATGGCTACACCTTC. Translation gives CASSFGSGYGYTF.